A single sample gave rise to the 18 T cell receptor beta chains below, sequenced in a study of blood T cell repertoires in COVID-19. TCRdb's copy holds only in-frame clones and misses some; the assay was immunoSEQ multiplex PCR. The repertoire holds some 200,000 clones, with 84% as singletons. Material for sequencing was peripheral blood. Every receptor here comes from a man aged 30 to 45 with active or convalescent COVID-19.

This chain links TRBV10-1 with TRBJ2-1; D gene ambiguous. The CDR3 is made up of 13 amino acids. Germline CDR1 WNHNN, CDR2 SYGVQD (reference sequence). The V end was cut by 4 bases, the J end by 14 bases, with 18 bases between. For the CDR3, the DNA is TGCGCCAGCAGTGGGTCATCCGAGCCCTCTGAGTTCTTC. This gives the protein CASSGSSEPSEFF.

CDR3 nucleotide sequence: TGCGCCAGCAGCCAGCAGGAGAACACTGAAGCTTTCTTT. Translated, it gives CASSQQENTEAFF. The J gene is TRBJ1-1, the V gene TRBV4-3, with unresolved D. The CDR3 sequence is 13 residues long. Per the germline V gene, CDR1 is LGHNA and CDR2 is YSLEER. Trimming cost V 3 bases and J 1 base, with 6 bases left between them.

The chain is built from TRBV4-1 and TRBJ2-7, with a weak D call TRBD1 (5 bases). CDR1 is MGHRA and CDR2 is YSYEKL in the germline V gene. Trimming stripped 5 bases from V and 3 bases from J, with 14 bases between. The CDR3 extends over 14 amino acids. The CDR3 nucleotides are TGCGCCAGCAGCTCGCCCGGACAAAGCTACGAGCAGTACGTC. Its protein is CASSSPGQSYEQYV.

The rearrangement links TRBV6-5 to TRBJ1-1; D is unresolved. The CDR3 contains 11 residues. V lost 5 bases and J lost 3, with 4 bases in between. Germline assignment: CDR1 MNHEY and CDR2 SVGAGI. CDR3 sequence: CASSPYTEAFF. In DNA, the CDR3 is TGTGCCAGCAGTCCGTACACTGAAGCTTTCTTT.

The genes are TRBV7-2 and TRBJ2-7, with 7 bases aligning to TRBD2. Germline assignment: CDR1 SGHTA and CDR2 FQGNSA. This CDR3 contains 15 residues. With V trimmed by 5 bases and J by 2 bases, 9 bases remained unmatched. The CDR3 bases are TGTGCCAGCAGCCTCCGGGCGGGGGTGACCTACGAGCAGTACGTC. Its translation is CASSLRAGVTYEQYV.

The chain links TRBV4-3 to TRBJ1-5; D not resolved. Trimming took 0 bases from V and 7 from J, leaving 10 bases between them. The CDR3 runs 14 residues. Looked up from germline, CDR1 is LGHNA and CDR2 is YSLEER. The CDR3 coding sequence is TGCGCCAGCAGCCAAGATTTGAACACCCAGCCCCAGCATTTT. Protein sequence: CASSQDLNTQPQHF.

On this clone itself: The identical CDR3 is also encoded by other nucleotide sequences in the sample. The genes are TRBV7-9 and TRBJ1-5; the match to TRBD1 covers 8 bases. The CDR3 consists of 14 residues. Germline assignment: CDR1 SEHNR and CDR2 FQNEAQ (reference sequence). The V and J ends lost 6 bases and 6 bases, in that order; junction bases with no gene match: 7. DNA of the CDR3: TGTGCCAGCAGTTCTACAGGGGGGGGTCAGCCCCAGCATTTT. It codes for CASSSTGGGQPQHF.

The chain uses TRBV11-3 and TRBJ1-1; D might be TRBD1 (5 bases). V lost 3 bases to trimming and J lost 5 bases, with 13 bases between them. The CDR3 runs to 14 residues. The germline V gene has CDR1 SGHNT and CDR2 YENEEA. CDR3 loop: CASSFGQGGTEAFF. CDR3 nucleotide sequence: TGTGCCAGCAGCTTCGGCCAGGGAGGGACTGAAGCTTTCTTT.

The V call is TRBV28, the J call TRBJ2-5; TRBD2 aligns across 7 bases. CDR3 size: 14 residues. V was clipped by 1 base and J by 5 bases; unmatched bases: 4. Germline V CDR1 and CDR2: MDHEN, SYDVKM. The CDR3 DNA reads as TGTGCCAGCAGTTTATTCATCGGGAGGGAGACCCAGTACTTC. Protein product: CASSLFIGRETQYF.

This clone was detected only a few times. The chain couples TRBV19 to TRBJ1-5, with 8 nucleotides matching TRBD1. The CDR3 has 13 amino acids. Trimming cost V 3 bases and J 15 bases; bases outside gene matches: 10. Germline values: CDR1 LNHDA, CDR2 SQIVND (reference sequence). The CDR3 reads CASSIAEAGGPHF. The DNA of the CDR3 is TGTGCCAGTAGTATCGCCGAGGCAGGGGGCCCGCATTTT.

The chain uses TRBV6-5 and TRBJ2-5, with D perhaps matching TRBD1 (6 bases). Germline V gene sequence: CDR1 MNHEY, CDR2 SVGAGI. CDR3 size: 15 residues. Trimming cost V 6 bases and J 1 base, with 15 bases left between them. This CDR3 reads CASSSMGRGQETQYF. In DNA, the CDR3 is TGTGCCAGCAGCTCAATGGGCAGGGGCCAAGAGACCCAGTACTTC.

In its sample, this clone was seen once. This chain connects TRBV7-2 to TRBJ2-1; 12 bases fit TRBD2. Trimming took 5 bases from V and 4 from J; bases not matched to a gene: 3. Germline CDR1 and CDR2: SGHTA and FQGNSA. The CDR3 has 15 amino acids. The CDR3 is CASSPLAGGYNEQFF. CDR3 sequence (DNA): TGTGCCAGCAGCCCACTAGCGGGGGGTTACAATGAGCAGTTCTTC.

This CDR3 reads CASSPRDRTAGELFF. The CDR3 DNA reads as TGTGCCAGCAGCCCACGGGACAGGACGGCCGGGGAGCTGTTTTTT. J is TRBJ2-2 and V is TRBV9, with TRBD1 matching over 8 bases. V dropped 4 bases and J dropped 6; count of bases not matched to a gene: 8. The CDR3 extends over 15 amino acids. Germline lookup yields CDR1 SGDLS and CDR2 YYNGEE. The variable domain in full, with the rest retrieved from reference TRBV9 and TRBJ2-2, is DSGVTQTPKHLITATGQRVTLRCSPRSGDLSVYWYQQSLDQGLQFLIQYYNGEERAKGNILERFSAQQFPDLHSELNLSSLELGDSALYFCASSPRDRTAGELFFGEGSRLTVL.

This clone has more than one count but fewer than ten. This same CDR3 is encoded by further DNA sequences in the sample. The chain links TRBV19 to TRBJ1-5; D unclear. The CDR3 is 13 residues long. V was cut by 9 bases and J by 2 bases, with 11 bases left in between. Germline values: CDR1 LNHDA, CDR2 SQIVND (reference sequence). The CDR3 loop is CASARRGNQPQHF. CDR3 coding DNA: TGTGCCAGCGCCCGGAGAGGCAATCAGCCCCAGCATTTT. The entire variable domain, with the rest obtained from reference TRBV19 and TRBJ1-5, is as follows: DGGITQSPKYLFRKEGQNVTLSCEQNLNHDAMYWYRQDPGQGLRLIYYSQIVNDFQKGDIAEGYSVSREKKESFPLTVTSAQKNPTAFYLCASARRGNQPQHFGDGTRLSIL.

The rearrangement joins TRBV28 to TRBJ1-4; TRBD1 might be the D (6 bases). Between the trimmed V and J ends, which lost 5 bases and 8 bases, there was a span of 21 bases. Germline CDR1 is MDHEN and CDR2 is SYDVKM. This CDR3 is 16 amino acids long. As DNA, the CDR3 is TGTGCCAGCAGTGTGGGGGGGCGGGTTGGAGGCGAAAAACTGTTTTTT. This sequence encodes CASSVGGRVGGEKLFF.

J is TRBJ1-5 and V is TRBV7-2; 10 nucleotides line up with TRBD1. Germline assignment: CDR1 SGHTA and CDR2 FQGNSA. The CDR3 totals 16 residues. The V and J ends lost 1 base and 1 base, in that order; junction bases with no gene match: 1. The CDR3 spells CASSLVTGGSNQPQHF. The DNA of the CDR3 is TGTGCCAGCAGCTTAGTGACAGGGGGCAGCAATCAGCCCCAGCATTTT.

This clone has just one count. The chain combines TRBV29-1 with TRBJ2-7; the D gene is possibly TRBD1 (6 bases). The CDR3 is 13 residues long. Germline loops: CDR1 SQVTM, CDR2 ANQGSEA. V was shortened by 7 bases and J by 0 bases, with 13 bases between the two germline ends. This chain's CDR3 is CSAQGGSSYEQYF. DNA for the CDR3: TGCAGCGCCCAAGGGGGTAGCTCCTACGAGCAGTACTTC.

The V call is TRBV6-5, the J call TRBJ1-2, with 11 bases aligning to TRBD1. J gave up 4 bases and V 7 bases, and 5 bases lay outside the gene matches. The V gene's germline CDR1 is MNHEY and CDR2 SVGAGI. The CDR3 consists of 14 residues. The CDR3 region is CASKTGTGGYGYTF. Written as DNA, the CDR3 is TGTGCCAGCAAAACCGGGACAGGGGGCTATGGCTACACCTTC.